These 22 T cell receptor beta chains originate from one sample sequenced in a study of shared T cell receptors in the human thymus (dated by TCRdb to the early 2020s). Library creation used the immunoSEQ multiplex PCR assay. The table comes from immuneACCESS by way of TCRdb, which keeps in-frame sequences with V and J called. Part of the clones is missing from these tables; in studies checked, under half for an unresolved V gene and the rest for unknown reasons. The sample records more than 550,000 clones, around 85% of which are singletons. Of the sample, 0.0095% to 0.013% is held by the ten largest clones. These same data were also listed under a study on human thymus T cells.

What was sequenced was thymocytes. The receptor source for this set is a girl in the first two years of life with a congenital heart defect. Donor details come from another sample of the same person, matched by shared clones.

The chain has TRBV10-3 and TRBJ2-2, with TRBD2 as a possible D gene (6 bases). Trimming left V 6 bases short and J 5 bases short, with 31 bases between. This CDR3 has 20 amino acids. Germline CDR1 and CDR2: ENHRY and SYGVKD. CDR3 region: CAISAAGRLAPGDVTGELFF. Written as DNA, the CDR3 is TGTGCCATCAGCGCGGCCGGGCGGCTAGCGCCCGGGGACGTAACCGGGGAGCTGTTTTTT.

The sample holds one count of this clone. The CDR3: CASSQDRGWFYNSPLHF. The CDR3, as DNA: TGTGCCAGCAGCCAAGATCGAGGGTGGTTCTATAATTCACCCCTCCACTTT. This chain connects TRBV4-2 to TRBJ1-6, with D unresolved. This CDR3 has 17 amino acids. CDR1 is LGHNA, CDR2 YNFKEQ, per germline. The V gene lost 0 bases and the J gene lost 3 bases, with 12 bases spanning the gap.

The gene calls are TRBV7-8 and TRBJ2-1; 7 positions agree with TRBD2. This CDR3 comprises 20 residues. Per germline, CDR1 SGHVS and CDR2 FQNEAQ. V shed 5 bases, J shed 5 bases, and the junction held 24 bases outside the gene matches. For the CDR3, the DNA is TGTGCCAGCAGCCCACGCTCGCTAGCGGACTACCCCCACTTCCACAATGAGCAGTTCTTC. Translated, it gives CASSPRSLADYPHFHNEQFF.

The gene calls are TRBV28 and TRBJ2-5; the match to TRBD2 covers 7 bases. Germline CDR1 is MDHEN and CDR2 is SYDVKM. This CDR3 has 14 residues. J gave up 2 bases and V 5 bases, and 5 bases lay outside the gene matches. The CDR3, as DNA: TGTGCCAGCAGTATAAGCGGGGCACAAGAGACCCAGTACTTC. Residues: CASSISGAQETQYF.

This rearrangement joins TRBV28 to TRBJ1-2; D is unresolved. Per the germline V gene, CDR1 is MDHEN and CDR2 is SYDVKM. V was trimmed by 8 bases and J by 1 base, leaving 32 bases between them. CDR3 size: 20 residues. CDR3 DNA sequence: TGTGCCAGCCGGGTCGGGATTCAAAACCCAGGAGGCCTTAATAACTATGGCTACACCTTC. Its protein is CASRVGIQNPGGLNNYGYTF.

The chain joins TRBV7-8 to TRBJ2-1; TRBD2 aligns across 7 bases. With V trimmed by 4 bases and J by 6 bases, 12 bases remained unmatched. CDR3 size: 16 residues. In germline, CDR1 is SGHVS, CDR2 FQNEAQ. In DNA form, the CDR3 reads TGTGCCAGCAGCTACGTCACCCGGCGCGGGAGCAATGAGCAGTTCTTC. Translating gives CASSYVTRRGSNEQFF.

This sequence joins TRBV4-2 and TRBJ2-7, with no clear D. There are 14 residues in the CDR3. The V end was cut by 4 bases, the J end by 0 bases, with 10 bases between. Germline CDR1 reads LGHNA; CDR2 reads YNFKEQ. For the CDR3, the DNA is TGTGCCAGCAGCCGAGGATCGGCCTCCTACGAGCAGTACTTC. Its protein is CASSRGSASYEQYF.

This clone was detected only a few times. The chain carries TRBV19 and TRBJ2-7; the D gene is possibly TRBD2 (5 bases). Trimming removed 3 bases at V and 1 base at J, with 13 bases between. The CDR3 sequence is 15 residues long. Germline V CDR1 and CDR2: LNHDA, SQIVND (reference sequence). In DNA, the CDR3 is TGTGCCAGTAGTATGGACTCTCGAGCGTCCTACGAGCAGTACTTC. Residues: CASSMDSRASYEQYF.

The rearrangement uses TRBV7-8 and TRBJ1-3; possible D gene TRBD1, 5 bases. This CDR3 comprises 13 residues. Germline CDR1 and CDR2: SGHVS and FQNEAQ. V lost 8 bases and J 6 bases, leaving 14 bases between the germline ends. CDR3 sequence (DNA): TGTGCCAGCCGCGACAGTTGGGAAAACACCATATATTTT. This gives the protein CASRDSWENTIYF.

V usage is TRBV7-9 and J usage is TRBJ2-1, with 8 bases that match TRBD2. CDR1 SEHNR and CDR2 FQNEAQ come from the germline V gene (reference sequence). This CDR3 contains 15 residues. V dropped 3 bases and J dropped 7; count of bases not matched to a gene: 8. The CDR3 sequence: CASSLDGGAGNEQFF. The CDR3 coding sequence is TGTGCCAGCAGCTTGGACGGGGGGGCGGGGAATGAGCAGTTCTTC.

For the CDR3, the DNA is TGTGCCAGCAGCTGGACTAGCGGGACGAACACCGGGGAGCTGTTTTTT. Translation gives CASSWTSGTNTGELFF. This rearrangement joins TRBV7-9 to TRBJ2-2, with 12 positions matching TRBD2. This CDR3 has 16 amino acids. Per germline, CDR1 SEHNR and CDR2 FQNEAQ (reference sequence). Unmatched junction bases numbered 0, after V lost 4 bases and J lost 0 bases.

The chain has TRBV5-1 and TRBJ2-7; D not certain. The CDR3 is 13 residues long. The germline V and J ends were trimmed by 0 bases and 2 bases, with 6 bases remaining between them. Germline V gives CDR1 SGHRS, CDR2 YFSETQ. The CDR3: CASSLGRAYEQYF. CDR3 sequence (DNA): TGCGCCAGCAGCTTGGGCCGGGCCTACGAGCAGTACTTC.

The gene calls are TRBV29-1 and TRBJ1-2; perhaps TRBD1 as D (6 bases). This CDR3 is 14 amino acids long. V gave up 4 bases and J gave up 2 bases, with 14 bases separating them. Germline V gene data show CDR1 as SQVTM and CDR2 as ANQGSEA. The CDR3 reads CSVGHRAQNYGYTF. In DNA form, the CDR3 reads TGCAGCGTTGGGCACAGGGCCCAAAACTATGGCTACACCTTC. Based on the CDR3 plus reference TRBV29-1 and TRBJ1-2, the full variable domain is SAVISQKPSRDICQRGTSLTIQCQVDSQVTMMFWYRQQPGQSLTLIATANQGSEATYESGFVIDKFPISRPNLTFSTLTVSNMSPEDSSIYLCSVGHRAQNYGYTFGSGTRLTVV.

The V call is TRBV7-4, the J call TRBJ2-1; TRBD2 might be the D (5 bases). CDR3 size: 13 residues. The V end was cut by 2 bases, the J end by 8 bases, with 10 bases between. Germline CDR1 SGHVT, CDR2 SQSDAQ. CDR3 sequence reads: CASSLKAADEQFF. The CDR3 DNA follows: TGTGCCAGCAGCTTAAAAGCAGCGGATGAGCAGTTCTTC.

The CDR3 protein is CATSRSSTGQPQHF. DNA of the CDR3: TGTGCCACCAGCAGGAGCTCGACGGGTCAGCCCCAGCATTTT. V gene TRBV15 combines with J gene TRBJ1-5; D is unresolved. Germline loops: CDR1 LNHNV, CDR2 YYDKDF (reference sequence). Between the trimmed V and J ends, which lost 3 bases and 6 bases, there was a span of 12 bases. The length of the CDR3 is 14 residues.

V is TRBV2 and J is TRBJ2-7, with TRBD1 matching 8 bases. The CDR3 is 15 amino acids. Per germline, CDR1 SNHLY and CDR2 FYNNEI. CDR3 protein: CDTWGRETGELEQYF. CDR3 nucleotide sequence: TGTGACACCTGGGGAAGGGAGACAGGGGAATTGGAGCAGTACTTC.

The rearrangement uses TRBV6-5 and TRBJ1-1; 8 nucleotides align to TRBD1. V shed 0 bases and J 1 base; nucleotides not matched to a gene: 4. The CDR3 runs to 16 residues. Germline V gives CDR1 MNHEY, CDR2 SVGAGI. The CDR3 bases are TGTGCCAGCAGTTACTCGATGACAGGGGAGAACACTGAAGCTTTCTTT. It specifies CASSYSMTGENTEAFF.

The V call is TRBV11-2, the J call TRBJ1-1; D is perhaps TRBD1 (5 bases). This CDR3 contains 15 residues. Trimming left V 5 bases short and J 7 bases short, with 20 bases between. Germline lookup yields CDR1 SGHAT and CDR2 FQNNGV. CDR3 DNA sequence: TGTGCCAGCAGCACTGGTAGGGGAATCGACCTTGAAGCTTTCTTT. It encodes CASSTGRGIDLEAFF.

V and J are TRBV29-1 and TRBJ2-6, with D possibly TRBD1 on 5 matching bases. Trimming took 4 bases from V and 1 from J, leaving 17 bases between them. The germline V gene has CDR1 SQVTM and CDR2 ANQGSEA. The CDR3 contains 17 residues. The CDR3 DNA follows: TGCAGCGTTGGGGATAACAGGTTTGGGTCTGGGGCCAACGTCCTGACTTTC. Residues: CSVGDNRFGSGANVLTF.

This chain uses TRBV5-1 with TRBJ1-6; D perhaps matches TRBD1 (5 bases). There are 15 residues in the CDR3. Trimming took off 4 bases at V and 4 bases at J, with 12 bases between the two ends. The germline V gene encodes CDR1 SGHRS and CDR2 YFSETQ. The DNA of the CDR3 is TGCGCCAGCAGCGCGACCACAGGATATAATTCACCCCTCCACTTT. As protein: CASSATTGYNSPLHF.

The chain has TRBV27 and TRBJ1-3; D uncertain. This CDR3 has 15 amino acids. Trimming shortened V by 2 bases and J by 1 base, and 9 bases separated the two germline ends. Germline CDR1 and CDR2: MNHEY and SMNVEV (reference sequence). The CDR3 nucleotides are TGTGCCAGCAGTTTACTCTCGGGGTCTGGAAACACCATATATTTT. Amino acid sequence: CASSLLSGSGNTIYF.

This clone was seen more than once but under ten times. The chain couples TRBV2 to TRBJ2-2, with 10 bases identical to TRBD2. There are 17 residues in the CDR3. Unmatched junction bases numbered 11, after V lost 6 bases and J lost 4 bases. Germline CDR1 reads SNHLY; CDR2 reads FYNNEI. This chain's CDR3 is CASRSSGGAGSTGELFF. Here the CDR3 DNA reads TGTGCCAGCAGAAGCAGCGGGGGGGCAGGAAGCACCGGGGAGCTGTTTTTT.